This T cell receptor beta chain was documented in a study of cytomegalovirus exposure and HLA in healthy donors. PCR employed 60 Vbeta and 13 Jbeta primers. Some clones are missing from TCRdb's copy, which holds only in-frame ones; the method was immunoSEQ multiplex PCR. The sample has about 190,000 clones. Between the trimmed V and J ends, which lost 6 bases and 13 bases, there was a span of 24 bases. This CDR3 comprises 14 residues. The sample was PBMCs. This sequence originates from a woman aged 25 to 45 in good health and CMV-seropositive. This chain joins TRBV6-7 and TRBJ2-5, with a weak D call TRBD1 (6 bases). TRBV6-7 is flagged as an ORF with uncertain function. The CDR3 DNA reads TGTGCCAGCAGCCCCGTTGTAATAATCTTACAGGGGTACTTC. Amino acids: CASSPVVIILQGYF.